What follows is one TCR beta chain and its context. This sample was included in a study of blood T cell repertoires in COVID-19. Per the authors' pipeline: Amplified reference gene primers provided the basis for estimating nucleated cell counts. Produced via immunoSEQ multiplex PCR; TCRdb's table is partial and in-frame only. V, J and clone size are taken as reported in that table, and D and trimming were inferred from the DNA itself. The table lists 150,000 to 200,000 clones, approximately 83% of them singletons. The CDR3 has 15 amino acids. Germline CDR1 and CDR2: SGHDT and YYEEEE. The junction had 3 bases not matched to a gene; V was cut back by 3 bases and J by 4 bases.

Source material: peripheral blood. The chain recombines TRBV5-6 with TRBJ2-6; TRBD2 agrees at 8 bases. This clonotype originated in a man aged 45-65 years with active or convalescent COVID-19. The CDR3 nucleotides are TGTGCCAGCAGCTCAACGGGAGGGGGGGCCAACGTCCTGACTTTC. It is translated as CASSSTGGGANVLTF.